Given below is one TCR beta chain in context. The antigen remains undetermined. The entry originates in a study of cytomegalovirus exposure and HLA in healthy donors. Study-wide results and limits: A later analysis linked a missense DCLRE1C variant to TCR beta V- and J-gene trimming. A later analysis, which compared TCR beta chains of equal frequency, found the HLA-associated ones more clonally expanded. HLA allele associations emerged for some 16,000 TCR beta sequences in a later analysis, at 0.05 false discovery rate.

In the PCR, 60 Vbeta and 13 Jbeta primers were used. The assay was immunoSEQ multiplex PCR, and TCRdb's table has in-frame clones only and misses some. The sample holds 150,000 to 200,000 clones, about four fifths seen once. V gave up 6 bases and J gave up 0 bases; unmatched junction bases: 12. The CDR3 sequence is 17 residues long. CDR1 SGHVT and CDR2 SQSDAQ come from the germline V gene. The specimen was PBMCs. This chain uses TRBV7-4 with TRBJ2-7; 9 positions match TRBD2. The TCR comes from a woman aged 25-40 years in good health and CMV-seropositive. The CDR3 DNA reads as TGTGCCAGCAGTCGCGGGTTTGCGGGGGGGAGCTCCTACGAGCAGTACTTC. Translating gives CASSRGFAGGSSYEQYF.